The 17 T cell receptor beta chains reported below all come from one sample, sequenced in a study of shared clonotypes between healthy human individuals. Clones were sequenced by immunoSEQ multiplex PCR, and TCRdb holds only the in-frame ones, with some missing. Among around 2.1 million clones listed, approximately 94% were seen once. Sequenced material: naive CD4+ T cells sorted from blood. Noted subset: CD45RA+ positively selected. Every receptor here comes from a man between 18 and 35 years old in good health.

The chain joins TRBV19 to TRBJ2-7, with D unresolved. Germline V gene sequence: CDR1 LNHDA, CDR2 SQIVND (reference sequence). The germline V and J ends were trimmed by 2 bases and 4 bases, with 9 bases remaining between them. The CDR3 length is 13 residues. CDR3 region: CASSISPLYEQYF. Written as DNA, the CDR3 is TGTGCCAGTAGTATATCGCCCCTATACGAGCAGTACTTC.

J is TRBJ1-2 and V is TRBV5-1; TRBD1 agrees at 8 bases. CDR1 and CDR2 (germline): SGHRS, YFSETQ. The CDR3 runs to 12 residues. The junction had 3 bases not matched to a gene; V was cut back by 7 bases and J by 4 bases. The CDR3 loop is CASSGGAYGYTF. The CDR3 bases are TGCGCCAGCTCAGGGGGCGCCTATGGCTACACCTTC.

The chain couples TRBV30 to TRBJ2-3; TRBD1 might be the D (6 bases). The germline V and J ends were trimmed by 5 bases and 0 bases, with 15 bases remaining between them. Germline CDR1 reads GTSNPN; CDR2 reads SVGIG (reference sequence). The CDR3 is 15 residues long. DNA of the CDR3: TGTGCCTGGGCACCCTTGGACAGAAGCACAGATACGCAGTATTTT. This gives the protein CAWAPLDRSTDTQYF.

V usage is TRBV9 and J usage is TRBJ2-1; D remains ambiguous. The germline V gene encodes CDR1 SGDLS and CDR2 YYNGEE. V was clipped by 3 bases and J by 0 bases, with 7 bases between them. The CDR3 spans 14 residues. CDR3 sequence (DNA): TGTGCCAGCAGCGAGAAAAGCTCCTACAATGAGCAGTTCTTC. Translated: CASSEKSSYNEQFF.

This clone was observed once. The V and J genes are TRBV10-3 and TRBJ2-3; TRBD2 aligns across 8 bases. This CDR3 has 12 amino acids. Trimming took 5 bases from V and 14 from J; bases not matched to a gene: 9. The germline CDR1 and CDR2 sequences are ENHRY and SYGVKD. The CDR3 nucleotides are TGTGCCATCAGTTCAGCGGGAGACCTGGGGTATTTT. Protein sequence: CAISSAGDLGYF.

The rearrangement uses TRBV5-4 and TRBJ1-2, with TRBD1 matching 7 bases. The V segment lost 4 bases and the J segment 4 bases; nucleotides outside the gene matches: 13. The germline gives CDR1 SGHNT, CDR2 YYREEE (reference sequence). The CDR3 spans 16 residues. As DNA, the CDR3 is TGTGCCAGCAGCACTGGGACAGCCAACTCCCTCTATGGCTACACCTTC. Protein: CASSTGTANSLYGYTF.

The rearrangement links TRBV5-5 to TRBJ2-5; the match to TRBD2 covers 9 bases. V was pared by 7 bases and J by 1 base, with 14 bases of the junction left unmatched. CDR3 length: 17 residues. Per germline, CDR1 SGHKS and CDR2 YYEKEE (reference sequence). In DNA form, the CDR3 reads TGTGCCAGCGGCGAAAAAAGCGCTAGCGGGGCCCAAGAGACCCAGTACTTC. Its translation: CASGEKSASGAQETQYF.

This chain joins TRBV11-3 and TRBJ2-1; 11 nucleotides align to TRBD2. Germline-derived CDR1 and CDR2 are SGHNT and YENEEA. Germline trimming cut 0 bases from V and 6 bases from J; bases unmatched to any gene: 4. This CDR3 has 16 amino acids. CDR3 coding DNA: TGTGCCAGCAGCTTAGATAGCGGGAGGGCCCCCAATGAGCAGTTCTTC. Protein: CASSLDSGRAPNEQFF.

Here the CDR3 DNA reads TGTGCCAGCAGTTGGGGGCGGAATCAGCCCCAGCATTTT. Its protein product is CASSWGRNQPQHF. V and J are TRBV2 and TRBJ1-5, with a possible D match to TRBD1 (6 bases). Germline CDR1 reads SNHLY; CDR2 reads FYNNEI. The CDR3 runs 13 residues. V lost 5 bases to trimming and J lost 4 bases, with 9 bases between them. The entire variable domain, with the rest obtained from reference TRBV2 and TRBJ1-5, is as follows: EPEVTQTPSHQVTQMGQEVILRCVPISNHLYFYWYRQILGQKVEFLVSFYNNEISEKSEIFDDQFSVERPDGSNFTLKIRSTKLEDSAMYFCASSWGRNQPQHFGDGTRLSIL.

This clone was counted a few times. V and J are TRBV4-2 and TRBJ2-1, with 12 bases aligning to TRBD2. This CDR3 has 16 residues. Germline CDR1 and CDR2: LGHNA and YNFKEQ. V gave up 3 bases and J gave up 5 bases; unmatched junction bases: 5. The CDR3 sequence: CASSQTSGGFDNEQFF. As DNA, the CDR3 is TGTGCCAGCAGCCAGACTAGCGGGGGTTTTGACAATGAGCAGTTCTTC.

The rearrangement joins TRBV5-1 to TRBJ1-2; tentative D call: TRBD1 (6 bases). Germline V gene data show CDR1 as SGHRS and CDR2 as YFSETQ. The CDR3 is 14 amino acids. V shed 4 bases and J shed 0 bases, with 10 bases lying between them. CDR3 loop: CASSRDNANYGYTF. In DNA form, the CDR3 reads TGCGCCAGCAGCCGGGACAACGCTAACTATGGCTACACCTTC.

CDR3 bases: TGTGCCAGCAGCTTCTGGGGGGGCGAGGAGACCCAGTACTTC. This gives the protein CASSFWGGEETQYF. The V call is TRBV7-6, the J call TRBJ2-5; weak D call: TRBD2 (7 bases). The CDR3 sequence is 14 residues long. V lost 3 bases, J lost 5 bases, and 13 bases lay in between. Looked up from germline, CDR1 is SGHVS and CDR2 is FNYEAQ.

The rearrangement uses TRBV5-1 and TRBJ1-4; weak D call: TRBD1 (6 bases). The CDR3 is 16 residues long. Germline V CDR1 and CDR2: SGHRS, YFSETQ. Deletions cut 4 bases from V and 8 bases from J, with 21 bases between. The CDR3 here is CASSQTPGHPVEKLFF. CDR3 bases: TGCGCCAGCAGCCAGACCCCGGGACACCCAGTGGAAAAACTGTTTTTT.

This clone was seen just once. The chain employs TRBV4-1 and TRBJ2-2; 12 nucleotides align to TRBD2. V shed 2 bases, J shed 7 bases, and the junction held 5 bases outside the gene matches. CDR1 and CDR2 from the germline V gene are MGHRA and YSYEKL. The CDR3 is 16 amino acids. The CDR3 sequence is CASSQSSGRALGELFF. The CDR3 DNA sequence: TGCGCCAGCAGCCAATCTAGCGGGAGGGCTCTCGGGGAGCTGTTTTTT.

The J gene is TRBJ2-3, the V gene TRBV10-3; 10 nucleotides match TRBD2. Germline V gives CDR1 ENHRY, CDR2 SYGVKD. This CDR3 contains 15 residues. V was pared by 4 bases and J by 6 bases, with 7 bases of the junction left unmatched. This CDR3 is CAISGGSGRTDTQYF. In DNA form, the CDR3 reads TGTGCCATCAGTGGGGGTAGCGGGAGGACGGATACGCAGTATTTT.

The J gene is TRBJ2-1, the V gene TRBV7-2, with TRBD2 matching over 11 bases. Germline CDR1 reads SGHTA; CDR2 reads FQGNSA. The CDR3 spans 15 residues. Trimming at V came to 5 bases and at J to 4 bases, leaving 4 bases not matched to a gene. The CDR3 loop reads CASSRSGGDYNEQFF. CDR3 sequence (DNA): TGTGCCAGCAGCCGTAGCGGGGGGGATTACAATGAGCAGTTCTTC.

The chain is built from TRBV29-1 and TRBJ1-1, with a possible D match to TRBD1 (6 bases). CDR1 is SQVTM and CDR2 is ANQGSEA in the germline V gene. This CDR3 has 13 residues. V gave up 3 bases and J gave up 4 bases, with 12 bases separating them. In DNA, the CDR3 is TGCAGCGTTGATGGGGGGCCGGGCACTGAAGCTTTCTTT. This encodes CSVDGGPGTEAFF.